This TCR beta chain was sequenced for a study of sequential checkpoint blockade in melanoma. For the study at large: Both treatment sequences were followed by maintenance nivolumab.

This clone was picked up one time. Between the trimmed V and J ends, which lost 4 bases and 4 bases, there was a span of 19 bases. Looked up from germline, CDR1 is SGDLS and CDR2 is YYNGEE. This CDR3 comprises 16 residues. Treatment: randomized to nivolumab then ipilimumab (arm A) or the reverse (arm B). Patients had received no earlier DNA-damaging chemotherapy. From thawed PBMCs, live CD3+CD8+ cells negative for CD19 and CD56 were sorted. Only in-frame clones appear in the TCRdb table, and some are missing; sequencing was by immunoSEQ multiplex PCR. This table has roughly 11,000 clones, roughly 80% appearing once.

Here the sequenced sample was CD8+ T cells sorted from blood (inferred from file names), taken from a patient given nivolumab and ipilimumab in sequence. V is TRBV9 and J is TRBJ2-3, with D maybe TRBD2 (5 bases). The receptor's source is a human donor with melanoma. CDR3 bases: TGTGCCAGCAGCCGTAACGGGGTCCCGGGCCCAGATACGCAGTATTTT. Encoded protein: CASSRNGVPGPDTQYF.